Each of the 6 T cell receptor beta chains below was sequenced from the same sample in a study of blood T cell repertoires in COVID-19. Some clones are missing from TCRdb's copy, which holds only in-frame ones; the method was immunoSEQ multiplex PCR. The sample consists of approximately 250,000 clones, more than 80% of them appearing once. Sequencing input: PBMCs or T cells enriched from blood (not recorded which). These receptors were taken from a young woman with acute COVID-19.

The rearrangement links TRBV30 to TRBJ2-1, with TRBD2 identical over 11 bases. Germline V lookup: CDR1 GTSNPN, CDR2 SVGIG (reference sequence). The V segment lost 5 bases and the J segment 6 bases; nucleotides outside the gene matches: 6. The CDR3 extends over 14 amino acids. The CDR3 coding sequence is TGTGCCTGGTACGGGACTAGCGGTGTCAATGAGCAGTTCTTC. It codes for CAWYGTSGVNEQFF.

The chain couples TRBV27 to TRBJ2-3; 7 nucleotides line up with TRBD1. The CDR3 is made up of 13 amino acids. Germline-derived CDR1 and CDR2 are MNHEY and SMNVEV (reference sequence). With 3 bases clipped from V and 7 bases from J, the junction kept 4 bases outside the gene matches. CDR3 nucleotide sequence: TGTGCCAGCAGTTTGGACAGGTCATATACGCAGTATTTT. Its protein product is CASSLDRSYTQYF.

The rearrangement uses TRBV14 and TRBJ2-3; no firm D call. The length of the CDR3 is 15 residues. V was pared by 2 bases and J by 0 bases, with 9 bases between. CDR1 and CDR2 (germline): SGHDN, FVKESK. CDR3 protein: CASSQLPTSTDTQYF. For the CDR3, the DNA is TGTGCCAGCAGCCAACTACCTACTAGCACAGATACGCAGTATTTT.

In its sample, this clone was seen once. The rearrangement joins TRBV19 to TRBJ2-7, with D uncertain. V shed 4 bases and J shed 6 bases, with 13 bases lying between them. Per germline, CDR1 LNHDA and CDR2 SQIVND (reference sequence). This CDR3 has 13 amino acids. In DNA form, the CDR3 reads TGTGCCAGTAGTACCATAGGAGTCAGCGAGCAGTACTTC. Amino acid sequence: CASSTIGVSEQYF.

This chain uses TRBV30 with TRBJ1-1; no clear D. Trimming took 1 base from V and 8 from J, leaving 8 bases between them. Germline V gives CDR1 GTSNPN, CDR2 SVGIG (reference sequence). The CDR3 consists of 11 residues. The chain's CDR3 is CAWSGAAEAFF. As DNA, the CDR3 is TGTGCCTGGAGTGGCGCTGCCGAAGCTTTCTTT.

This chain connects TRBV6-5 to TRBJ2-1, with 9 bases that match TRBD1. CDR1 is MNHEY, CDR2 SVGAGI, per germline. Trimming removed 2 bases from V and 6 bases from J; junction bases left unmatched: 5. The CDR3 is 15 residues long. The CDR3 spells CASSYRTGAFNEQFF. CDR3 nucleotides: TGTGCCAGCAGTTACAGGACAGGGGCCTTCAATGAGCAGTTCTTC.